The clone carrying this TCR beta chain was counted only a few times. The sample contains more than one DNA sequence encoding this CDR3. The data were obtained in a study of shared clonotypes between healthy human individuals. The assay was immunoSEQ multiplex PCR, and TCRdb's table has in-frame clones only and misses some. The sample carries around 2,100,000 clones, about 95% recorded once. CD8 cells regarded as naive lacked CD45RO, were positively chosen for CCR7, and omitted terminally differentiated effector memory CD45RA+ cells. This CDR3 spans 13 amino acids. The germline V gene encodes CDR1 MGHRA and CDR2 YSYEKL. V lost 1 base and J 3 bases, leaving 5 bases between the germline ends.

The sequence was obtained from a young man in good health. The chain carries TRBV4-1 and TRBJ2-3; D remains unclear. Source material: naive CD8+ T cells sorted from blood. The CDR3 nucleotides read TGCGCCAGCAGCCAAGTAGGGACAGATACGCAGTATTTT. The encoded protein is CASSQVGTDTQYF.